The rows below give T cell receptor beta chains drawn from one sample of a study of control samples from healthy donors and cancer patients. Using immunoSEQ multiplex PCR, the repertoire was profiled, and TCRdb retains in-frame clones only, with some absent. The sample lists about 100,000 clones, around four fifths occurring once. Sequencing was carried out using blood. The receptors stem from a man aged 30 to 45 in good health. Both conserved end residues are part of each CDR3. A D gene is named only where the DNA matches it firmly.

j_call v_call d_call cdr3_aa
TRBJ2-7 TRBV7-2 - CASSPNLYEQYF
TRBJ1-3 TRBV27 - CASSLRVLSGNTIYF
TRBJ2-2 TRBV6-5 - CASSRATGELFF
TRBJ2-2 TRBV5-1 TRBD2 CASSLFPGRDSGGAPGELFF
TRBJ2-5 TRBV7-6 TRBD2 CASSPAGGYQETQYF
TRBJ2-7 TRBV10-3 - CAIGGRRAYEQYF
TRBJ1-4 TRBV28 - CASLGNGAGEKLFF
TRBJ1-2 TRBV5-1 - CASSWGTGGTYGYTF
TRBJ1-1 TRBV19 TRBD1 CASSLGQGNTEAFF
TRBJ2-3 TRBV7-3 - CASSLSVGDTDTQYF
TRBJ2-1 TRBV5-1 - CASSLGLSYNEQFF
TRBJ2-5 TRBV25-1 - CASSRAGSQETQYF
TRBJ1-3 TRBV5-6 - CASSLVRDPSSGNTIYF
TRBJ2-3 TRBV4-2 TRBD2 CASSQDGVSGVRVDTQYF
TRBJ2-3 TRBV12-5 - CASDPKGSDTQYF
TRBJ1-2 TRBV5-6 - CASSLGQDPYGYTF
TRBJ1-2 TRBV7-6 - CASSLSGRGIYGYTF
TRBJ1-5 TRBV10-3 - CAISESRGGLYSNQPQHF
TRBJ1-2 TRBV28 - CASTPPPQDGYTF
TRBJ2-7 TRBV7-9 TRBD1 CASCPGQAPYEQYF
TRBJ2-5 TRBV27 - CASVDYQETQYF
TRBJ1-3 TRBV6-6 - CASNTGGNTIYF
TRBJ1-2 TRBV6-1 - CASSEFEGGRGYGYTF
TRBJ1-2 TRBV6-4 - CASSEQGHGYTF
TRBJ1-2 TRBV19 TRBD1 CASSSPPGTGYGYGYTF
TRBJ1-6 TRBV5-6 - CASSLWVGYSPLHF
TRBJ1-1 TRBV5-1 - CASSSLLQYQGAEAFF
TRBJ1-4 TRBV28 TRBD1 CASTPGDRGNEKLFF